This T cell receptor (beta chain) was sequenced in a study of T cell repertoires in cytomegalovirus infection. General observations from the study: Predominance within the ex vivo response was attributable to HLA-C-restricted CMV-specific TCR beta clonotypes.

TCRdb reprocessed the reads via MiXCR and lists one record per CDR3 protein. The sample lists around 530,000 distinct CDR3 sequences; about 25% were seen once. Trimming removed 5 bases at V and 0 bases at J, with 10 bases between. Germline CDR1 reads SGHTA; CDR2 reads FQGNSA. The CDR3 sequence is 15 residues long. A note on this clonotype: Its antigen is still unknown.

The chain carries TRBV7-2 and TRBJ2-2; TRBD2 is a possible D gene (5 bases). The specimen sequenced was PBMCs. This sequence was found in a human donor in good health (CMV status not recorded). Some clones in this sample may be carry-over from other donors' samples. The chain's CDR3 is CASSTTRANTGELFF. The CDR3, as DNA: TGTGCCAGCAGCACCACTAGAGCGAACACCGGGGAGCTGTTTTTT. Together with reference TRBV7-2 and TRBJ2-2, the CDR3 gives the full variable domain: GAGVSQSPSNKVTEKGKDVELRCDPISGHTALYWYRQSLGQGLEFLIYFQGNSAPDKSGLPSDRFSAERTGGSVSTLTIQRTQQEDSAVYLCASSTTRANTGELFFGEGSRLTVL.